A selection of T cell receptor beta chains follows, all from one sample in a study of human T cells and chemical hapten exposure. TCRdb ran MiXCR on the RACE reads and lists one entry per CDR3 protein. Altogether under 90,000 distinct CDR3 sequences are present, about 8.6% being singletons, with the ten largest covering approximately 1.5%. The sequencing input was whole blood. The source of these receptors is a male donor in good health. Some clones in this sample may be carry-over from other donors' samples. CDR3s leave out the opening cysteine and the closing phenylalanine or tryptophan. The order of the fields is V gene, J gene, CDR3 protein.

TRBV7-6	TRBJ2-1	ASSLVIELGGAESYNEQF
TRBV4-2	TRBJ2-5	ASSQRWSEEETQY
TRBV27	TRBJ2-3	ASRTGTGGIDTQY
TRBV29-1	TRBJ2-1	SVEDLRSGFDEQF
TRBV20-1	TRBJ2-7	SARDWLAEGEQY
TRBV7-9	TRBJ2-5	ASSLGPPTSGRARETQY
TRBV7-2	TRBJ1-1	ASSTHYRGDTEAF
TRBV2	TRBJ1-1	ASNARSTEAF
TRBV10-2	TRBJ2-7	ASSPDESYEQY
TRBV6-1	TRBJ2-1	ASSATGDTFHEQF
TRBV29-1	TRBJ2-5	SVETGPPETQY
TRBV7-2	TRBJ1-5	ASSLGAGRGQPQH
TRBV7-6	TRBJ2-5	ASSFQNQETQY
TRBV14	TRBJ1-5	ASSRGDNQPQH
TRBV4-2	TRBJ1-2	ASSPRAGSGYT
TRBV7-2	TRBJ2-7	ASSSRQGIPSYEQY
TRBV24-1	TRBJ2-5	ATSDAGQGAGETQY
TRBV4-2	TRBJ1-1	ASSQDMGQALRNTEAF
TRBV12-3/TRBV12-4	TRBJ1-5	ASRPPQGLGGNQPQH
TRBV18	TRBJ2-3	ASSPLEASGLGTDTQY
TRBV6-2/TRBV6-3	TRBJ2-3	ASRPLAGSTDTQY
TRBV4-2	TRBJ2-7	ASSQEGRRQGFEQY
TRBV2	TRBJ2-5	ASYGLLLQETQY
TRBV7-2	TRBJ2-1	ASSLASPRLTRSYNEQF
TRBV3-1	TRBJ1-5	ASRFVRGHNQPQH
TRBV6-2/TRBV6-3	TRBJ2-7	ASSYSYRGDYEQY
TRBV15	TRBJ2-3	ATSAGQGGADTQY
TRBV7-9	TRBJ2-5	ASSQTLEETQY
TRBV9	TRBJ1-6	ASSVGGSPYNSPLH
TRBV20-1	TRBJ2-3	SAGRPGTDTQY
TRBV7-9	TRBJ2-2	ASSLGPRGPTNTGELF
TRBV12-3/TRBV12-4	TRBJ1-5	ASSLVTGGRGQPQH
TRBV18	TRBJ1-1	ASSPNRGMDTEAF
TRBV9	TRBJ2-3	ASSVGPSGGLTDTQY
TRBV7-9	TRBJ2-3	ASSLRPTSGSTDTQY
TRBV5-1	TRBJ1-2	ASSLNRRHSPNYGYT
TRBV4-2	TRBJ2-1	ASSRGTSGGPEQF
TRBV10-3	TRBJ2-3	AISESAGVSTDTQY